This is a list of T cell receptor beta chains from one sample in a study of human T cells and chemical hapten exposure. TCRdb recomputed calls from the RACE reads with MiXCR, one row per CDR3 protein. The data hold about 130,000 distinct CDR3 sequences, with around 8.2% observed a single time. The sample comprised whole blood. The source is a male donor in good health. Some clones in this sample may be carry-over from other donors' samples. Both conserved end residues are part of each CDR3. D genes are given only for firm matches. Rows give clone size only sometimes, using once, few, many, or a class for an expanded clone.

D,size,V,J,CDR3,DNA
TRBD2,few,TRBV20-1,TRBJ2-3,CSARGPSGATDTQYF,TGCAGTGCTAGAGGGCCTAGCGGGGCCACAGATACGCAGTATTTT
.,.,TRBV2,TRBJ1-5,CASGDGVQGSAGNQPQHF,TGTGCCAGCGGTGACGGCGTGCAGGGGTCGGCGGGCAATCAGCCCCAGCATTTT
.,few,TRBV12-5,TRBJ1-5,CASGLFSRHQPQHF,TGTGCTAGTGGTTTGTTTTCCAGGCATCAGCCCCAGCATTTT
.,many,TRBV5-4,TRBJ1-3,CASSDVSGNTIYF,TGTGCCAGCAGCGATGTATCTGGAAACACCATATATTTT
.,.,TRBV29-1,TRBJ2-7,CSESDRYYEQYF,TGCAGCGAATCGGACAGATACTACGAGCAGTACTTC
.,many,TRBV5-6,TRBJ1-5,CASSLGDGDQPQHF,TGTGCCAGCAGCTTGGGGGACGGGGATCAGCCCCAGCATTTT
.,few,TRBV12-3/TRBV12-4,TRBJ1-2,CASTPRGGRGYTF,TGTGCCAGCACCCCCCGGGGCGGCAGGGGTTATACCTTC
.,few,TRBV4-3,TRBJ1-4,CASSHGTPLGKLFF,TGCGCCAGCAGCCACGGGACCCCGTTAGGAAAACTGTTTTTT
TRBD1,few,TRBV20-1,TRBJ1-1,CSASAGGADTEAFF,TGCAGTGCTAGCGCAGGGGGCGCGGACACTGAAGCTTTCTTT
TRBD2,.,TRBV20-1,TRBJ2-4,CSAAWTSGSIQYF,TGCAGTGCTGCCTGGACTAGCGGGAGCATTCAGTACTTC
TRBD1,many,TRBV5-5,TRBJ2-1,CASSPGQGYGNEQFF,TGTGCCAGCAGCCCGGGACAGGGTTACGGGAATGAGCAGTTCTTC
TRBD1,.,TRBV6-4,TRBJ2-3,CASRAGTGASTDTQYF,TGTGCCAGCAGAGCCGGGACAGGGGCTTCCACAGATACGCAGTATTTT
TRBD1,few,TRBV20-1,TRBJ1-1,CSATGQLTEAFF,TGCAGTGCTACGGGACAGCTCACTGAAGCTTTCTTT
.,.,TRBV12-3/TRBV12-4,TRBJ1-5,CASSSWTGNQPQHF,TGTGCCAGCAGCTCCTGGACGGGAAATCAGCCCCAGCATTTT
.,few,TRBV9,TRBJ1-1,CASSVAGSTDTEAFF,TGTGCCAGCAGCGTAGCGGGGTCTACGGACACTGAAGCTTTCTTT
TRBD1,many,TRBV7-9,TRBJ2-7,CASSLVGTGYEQYF,TGTGCCAGCAGCTTAGTTGGGACAGGTTACGAGCAGTACTTC